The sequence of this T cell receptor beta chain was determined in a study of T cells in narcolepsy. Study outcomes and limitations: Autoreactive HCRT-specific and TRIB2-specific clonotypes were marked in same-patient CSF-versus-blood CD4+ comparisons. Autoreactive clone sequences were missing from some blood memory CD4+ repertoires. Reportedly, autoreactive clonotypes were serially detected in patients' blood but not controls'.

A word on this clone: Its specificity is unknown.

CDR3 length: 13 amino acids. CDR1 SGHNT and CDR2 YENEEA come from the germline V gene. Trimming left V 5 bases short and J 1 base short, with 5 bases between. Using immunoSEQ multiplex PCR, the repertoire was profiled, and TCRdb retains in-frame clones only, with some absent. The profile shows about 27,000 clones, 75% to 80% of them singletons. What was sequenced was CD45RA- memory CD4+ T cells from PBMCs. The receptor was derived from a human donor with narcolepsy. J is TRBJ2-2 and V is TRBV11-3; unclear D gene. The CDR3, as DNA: TGTGCCAGCAGCCGCAGGAACACCGGGGAGCTGTTTTTT. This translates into CASSRRNTGELFF.